A few counts support the clone carrying this TCR beta chain. Its cognate antigen is unknown. This record belongs to a study of OX40 agonist ivuxolimab in advanced cancers. Study details: An agonistic anti-OX40 (CD134) antibody, ivuxolimab, was used to treat the patients. The study, taken as a whole, reports: In the 0.1-3.0 mg/kg groups, partial responders showed among the lowest expansion. Certain nonresponders likewise exhibited a low normalized T-cell clonal expansion. CD8+ T cells were the subset that, on average, had more expanded clones than CD4+.

Per the germline V gene, CDR1 is SGHVS and CDR2 is FQNEAQ. Trimming removed 4 bases from V and 3 bases from J; junction bases left unmatched: 8. This CDR3 has 15 amino acids. TCRdb keeps only in-frame clones here, not all; method: immunoSEQ multiplex PCR. This table holds about 50,000 clones, 79% found once. This rearrangement joins TRBV7-8 to TRBJ2-7, with 8 bases identical to TRBD1. This sample comprised CD4+ or CD8+ T cells sorted from blood, obtained in a trial of the OX40 agonist ivuxolimab. The origin of this receptor is an adult with an advanced solid tumor such as melanoma, head and neck, liver or kidney cancer. The CDR3 nucleotides read TGTGCCAGCAGCTCACCCTACAGGGGGGACTACGAGCAGTACTTC. As protein: CASSSPYRGDYEQYF. Variable domain in full (rest from reference TRBV7-8 and TRBJ2-7): GAGVSQSPRYKVAKRGQDVALRCDPISGHVSLFWYQQALGQGPEFLTYFQNEAQLDKSGLPSDRFFAERPEGSVSTLKIQRTQQEDSAVYLCASSSPYRGDYEQYFGPGTRLTVT.